These 2 T cell receptor beta chains originate from one sample sequenced in a study of blood T cell repertoires in COVID-19. Some clones are missing from TCRdb's copy, which holds only in-frame ones; the method was immunoSEQ multiplex PCR. The table has 55,000 to 90,000 clones, about 89% seen once; the top ten hold less than 15%. The sample taken for sequencing was peripheral blood. Receptor source: a woman aged 55-69 years with acute or convalescent COVID-19.

This chain uses TRBV6-5 with TRBJ1-1, with D perhaps matching TRBD1 (6 bases). The germline gives CDR1 MNHEY, CDR2 SVGAGI. With 4 bases removed from V and 2 bases from J, the gap between germline ends came to 11 bases. The CDR3 has 14 residues. CDR3 sequence reads: CASSLRQVNTEAFF. In DNA, the CDR3 is TGTGCCAGCAGTTTAAGACAGGTTAACACTGAAGCTTTCTTT.

The CDR3 DNA reads TGCGCCAGCAGCTTGGAGACTAGCGTCTCCTACGAGCAGTACTTC. Encoded protein: CASSLETSVSYEQYF. This chain connects TRBV5-1 to TRBJ2-7; 8 bases fit TRBD2. After removal of 0 bases from V and 0 bases from J, the junction contained 2 bases not matched to a gene. CDR1 and CDR2 (germline): SGHRS, YFSETQ. The CDR3 contains 15 residues.